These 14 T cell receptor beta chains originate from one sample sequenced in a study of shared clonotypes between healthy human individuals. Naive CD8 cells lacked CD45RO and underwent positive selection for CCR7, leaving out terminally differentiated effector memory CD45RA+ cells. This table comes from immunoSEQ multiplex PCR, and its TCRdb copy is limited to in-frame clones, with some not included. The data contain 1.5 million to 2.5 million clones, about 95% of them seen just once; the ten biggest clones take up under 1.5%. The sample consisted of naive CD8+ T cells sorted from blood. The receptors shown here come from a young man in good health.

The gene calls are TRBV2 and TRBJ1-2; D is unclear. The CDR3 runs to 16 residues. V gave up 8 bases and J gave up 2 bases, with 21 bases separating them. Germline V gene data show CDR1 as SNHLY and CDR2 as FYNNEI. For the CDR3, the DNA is TGTGCCAGCTATGACCCTCGGACGGAGGTAAACTATGGCTACACCTTC. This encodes CASYDPRTEVNYGYTF.

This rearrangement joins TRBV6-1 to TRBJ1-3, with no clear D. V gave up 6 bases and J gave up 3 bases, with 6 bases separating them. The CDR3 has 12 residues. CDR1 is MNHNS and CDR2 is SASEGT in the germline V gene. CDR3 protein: CASRRDGNTIYF. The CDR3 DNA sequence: TGTGCCAGCAGACGGGATGGAAACACCATATATTTT.

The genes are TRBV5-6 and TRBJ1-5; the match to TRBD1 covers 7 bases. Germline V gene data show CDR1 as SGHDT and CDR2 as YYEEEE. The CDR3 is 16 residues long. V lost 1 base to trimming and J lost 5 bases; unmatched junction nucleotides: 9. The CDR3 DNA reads TGTGCCAGCAGCTTGTCCGACAGGGCCCCCGATCAGCCCCAGCATTTT. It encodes CASSLSDRAPDQPQHF.

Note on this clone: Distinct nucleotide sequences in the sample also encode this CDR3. Here the CDR3 DNA reads TGTGCCAGCAGCGTAGACGGGACTAGTTCCTACGAGCAGTACTTC. Protein: CASSVDGTSSYEQYF. This chain links TRBV9 with TRBJ2-7, with 8 bases aligning to TRBD2. CDR3 length equals 15 residues. The germline V gene encodes CDR1 SGDLS and CDR2 YYNGEE. Germline trimming cut 0 bases from V and 1 base from J; bases unmatched to any gene: 3.

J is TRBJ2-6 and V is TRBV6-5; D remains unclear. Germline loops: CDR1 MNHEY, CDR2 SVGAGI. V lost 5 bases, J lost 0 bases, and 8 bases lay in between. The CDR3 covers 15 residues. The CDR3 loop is CASSTDLSGANVLTF. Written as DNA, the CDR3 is TGTGCCAGCAGTACGGATCTCTCTGGGGCCAACGTCCTGACTTTC.

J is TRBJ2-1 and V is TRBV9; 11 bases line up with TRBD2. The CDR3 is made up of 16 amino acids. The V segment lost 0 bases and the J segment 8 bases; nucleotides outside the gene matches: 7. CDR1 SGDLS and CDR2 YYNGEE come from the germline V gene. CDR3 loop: CASSVATSGSGYEQFF. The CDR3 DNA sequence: TGTGCCAGCAGCGTAGCAACTAGCGGGAGCGGATATGAGCAGTTCTTC.

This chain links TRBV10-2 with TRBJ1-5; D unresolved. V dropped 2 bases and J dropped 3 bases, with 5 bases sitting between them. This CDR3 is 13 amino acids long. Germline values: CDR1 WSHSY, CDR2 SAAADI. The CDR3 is CASSEDINQPQHF. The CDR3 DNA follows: TGCGCCAGCAGTGAGGACATCAATCAGCCCCAGCATTTT.

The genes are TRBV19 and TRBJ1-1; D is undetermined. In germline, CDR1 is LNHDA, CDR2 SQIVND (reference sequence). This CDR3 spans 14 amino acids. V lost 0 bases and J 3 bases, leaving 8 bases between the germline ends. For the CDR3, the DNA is TGTGCCAGTAGTATAGATCAAGAGGACACTGAAGCTTTCTTT. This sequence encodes CASSIDQEDTEAFF.

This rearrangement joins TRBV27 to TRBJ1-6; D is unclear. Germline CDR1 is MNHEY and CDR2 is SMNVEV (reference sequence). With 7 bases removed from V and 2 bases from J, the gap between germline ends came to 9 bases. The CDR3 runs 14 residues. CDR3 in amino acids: CASTDGPYNSPLHF. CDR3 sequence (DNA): TGTGCCAGCACCGACGGACCCTATAATTCACCCCTCCACTTT.

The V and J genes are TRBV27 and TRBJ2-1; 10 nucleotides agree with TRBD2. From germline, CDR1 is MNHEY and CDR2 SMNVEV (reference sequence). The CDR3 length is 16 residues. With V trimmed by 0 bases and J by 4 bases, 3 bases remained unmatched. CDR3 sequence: CASSLSIAGGYNEQFF. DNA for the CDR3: TGTGCCAGCAGTTTATCGATAGCGGGGGGTTACAATGAGCAGTTCTTC.

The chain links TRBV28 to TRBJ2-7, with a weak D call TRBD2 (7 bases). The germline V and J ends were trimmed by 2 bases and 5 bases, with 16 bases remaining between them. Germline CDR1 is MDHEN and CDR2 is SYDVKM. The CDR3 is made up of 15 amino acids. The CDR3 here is CASSLRGGGRDEQYF. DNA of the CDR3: TGTGCCAGCAGTTTAAGGGGCGGGGGCAGGGACGAGCAGTACTTC.

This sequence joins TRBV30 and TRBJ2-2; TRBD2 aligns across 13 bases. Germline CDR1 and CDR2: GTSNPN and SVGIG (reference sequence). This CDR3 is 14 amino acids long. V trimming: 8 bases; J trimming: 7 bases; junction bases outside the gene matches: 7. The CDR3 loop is CARTSGGAIGELFF. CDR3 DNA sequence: TGTGCCCGTACTAGCGGGGGGGCAATCGGGGAGCTGTTTTTT.

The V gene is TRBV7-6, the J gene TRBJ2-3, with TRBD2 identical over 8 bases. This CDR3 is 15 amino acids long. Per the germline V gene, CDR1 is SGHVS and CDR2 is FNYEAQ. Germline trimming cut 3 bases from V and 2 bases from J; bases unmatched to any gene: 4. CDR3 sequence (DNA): TGTGCCAGCAGCTTCAAACTAGCGGACACAGATACGCAGTATTTT. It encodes CASSFKLADTDTQYF.

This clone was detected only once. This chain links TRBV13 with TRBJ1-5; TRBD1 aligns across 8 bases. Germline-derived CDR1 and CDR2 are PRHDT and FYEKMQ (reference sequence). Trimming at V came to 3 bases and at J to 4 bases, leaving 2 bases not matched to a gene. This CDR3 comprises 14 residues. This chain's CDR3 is CASSFGDRNQPQHF. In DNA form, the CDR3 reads TGTGCCAGCAGCTTTGGGGACAGGAATCAGCCCCAGCATTTT. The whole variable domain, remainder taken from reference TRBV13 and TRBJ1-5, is AAGVIQSPRHLIKEKRETATLKCYPIPRHDTVYWYQQGPGQDPQFLISFYEKMQSDKGSIPDRFSAQQFSDYHSELNMSSLELGDSALYFCASSFGDRNQPQHFGDGTRLSIL.